This TCR beta chain comes out of a study of tumor-infiltrating lymphocytes in oesophageal squamous cell carcinoma. In TCRdb, the PCR reads were re-called with MiXCR into one record per CDR3 protein. The sample has 18,000 or so distinct CDR3 sequences; 40% to 50% are singletons. In germline, CDR1 is MNHEY, CDR2 SMNVEV (reference sequence). Trimming left V 4 bases short and J 3 bases short, with 12 bases between. The CDR3 length is 14 residues. This clonotype was counted many times. Input material: normal esophageal tissue next to the tumor. The TCR sequence derives from a male donor with esophageal squamous cell carcinoma. The J gene is TRBJ1-1, the V gene TRBV27; perhaps TRBD1 as D (6 bases). This chain's CDR3 is CASSWGAGDTEAFF. CDR3 in DNA: TGTGCCAGCAGTTGGGGGGCGGGGGACACTGAAGCTTTCTTT.